This TCR beta chain came from a study of regulatory T cells in long-lasting Graves disease. Study at large: Graves' patients with a new diagnosis had received antithyroid drugs under 3 months.

Per germline, CDR1 SGDLS and CDR2 YYNGEE. Trimming at V came to 0 bases and at J to 1 base, leaving 2 bases not matched to a gene. The CDR3 extends over 18 amino acids. Time point of the sample: newly diagnosed GD, antithyroid drugs for less than 3 months. PBMCs were the source of the RNA used for TCR sequencing. Broader study findings: Persistent Graves' patients showed less TCR diversity than newly diagnosed ones.

About this clonotype itself: Its specificity is not known.

HTBI primers from iRepertoire and Arm-PCR of CDR3 regions yielded the TCR beta libraries. Original data processing: The samples included 62 TRBV and about 13 TRBJ segments. TCRdb itself ran the multiplex PCR reads through MiXCR, one entry per CDR3 protein. The V and J calls come from TCRdb's annotation, not from the publication. The sample lists about 460,000 distinct CDR3 sequences; about 14% were seen once. This same sample was also taken into another study, of T cells in Graves' hyperthyroidism and ophthalmopathy.

The sample in question was peripheral blood mononuclear cells (PBMCs), obtained at new diagnosis, from a patient treated with antithyroid drugs. The sequence was collected from a woman aged 45-65 years with Graves disease. This chain joins TRBV9 and TRBJ2-3; 16 bases are shared with TRBD2. CDR3 protein: CASSVEGLAGGRTDTQYF. The CDR3 nucleotides read TGTGCCAGCAGCGTAGAGGGACTAGCGGGAGGGCGCACAGATACGCAGTATTTT.